This T cell receptor (beta chain) came from a study of T cells in tuberculosis. Measured with immunoSEQ multiplex PCR; TCRdb has only the in-frame clones, and not every one. The profile covers about 33,000 clones, with 95% appearing a single time and under 3% taken by the ten largest. Notes on this clone: What it binds is unknown.

With 4 bases clipped from V and 6 bases from J, the junction kept 5 bases outside the gene matches. The CDR3 covers 14 residues. The germline CDR1 and CDR2 sequences are GTSNPN and SVGIG (reference sequence). Study-level findings and limits: GEM motif frequencies gave 55% to 75% accuracy; the GMM repertoire gave roughly 86%.

The sample consisted of PBMCs. This chain uses TRBV30 with TRBJ2-1; 11 nucleotides line up with TRBD2. This clonotype was obtained from a donor between 10 and 35 years old with latent tuberculosis or without tuberculosis infection. The CDR3 DNA sequence: TGTGCCTGGATGCTAGCGGGAGGCCTCAATGAGCAGTTCTTC. It translates to CAWMLAGGLNEQFF.